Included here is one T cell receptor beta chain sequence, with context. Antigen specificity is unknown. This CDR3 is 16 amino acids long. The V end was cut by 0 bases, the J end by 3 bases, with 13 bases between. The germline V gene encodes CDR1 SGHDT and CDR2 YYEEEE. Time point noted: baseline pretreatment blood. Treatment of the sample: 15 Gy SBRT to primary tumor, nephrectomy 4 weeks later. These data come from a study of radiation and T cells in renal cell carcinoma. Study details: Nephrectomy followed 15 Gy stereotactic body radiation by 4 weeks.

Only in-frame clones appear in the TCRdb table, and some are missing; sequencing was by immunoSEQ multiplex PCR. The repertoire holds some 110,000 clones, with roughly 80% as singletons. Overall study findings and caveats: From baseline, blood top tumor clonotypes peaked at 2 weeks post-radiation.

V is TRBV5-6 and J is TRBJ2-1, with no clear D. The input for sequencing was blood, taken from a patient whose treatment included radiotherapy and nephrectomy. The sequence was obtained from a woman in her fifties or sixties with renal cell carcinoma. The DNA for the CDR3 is TGTGCCAGCAGCTTGGAGTTGGACCCCAGCTACAATGAGCAGTTCTTC. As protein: CASSLELDPSYNEQFF. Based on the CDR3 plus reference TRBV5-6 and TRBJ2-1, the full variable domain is DAGVTQSPTHLIKTRGQQVTLRCSPKSGHDTVSWYQQALGQGPQFIFQYYEEEERQRGNFPDRFSGHQFPNYSSELNVNALLLGDSALYLCASSLELDPSYNEQFFGPGTRLTVL.